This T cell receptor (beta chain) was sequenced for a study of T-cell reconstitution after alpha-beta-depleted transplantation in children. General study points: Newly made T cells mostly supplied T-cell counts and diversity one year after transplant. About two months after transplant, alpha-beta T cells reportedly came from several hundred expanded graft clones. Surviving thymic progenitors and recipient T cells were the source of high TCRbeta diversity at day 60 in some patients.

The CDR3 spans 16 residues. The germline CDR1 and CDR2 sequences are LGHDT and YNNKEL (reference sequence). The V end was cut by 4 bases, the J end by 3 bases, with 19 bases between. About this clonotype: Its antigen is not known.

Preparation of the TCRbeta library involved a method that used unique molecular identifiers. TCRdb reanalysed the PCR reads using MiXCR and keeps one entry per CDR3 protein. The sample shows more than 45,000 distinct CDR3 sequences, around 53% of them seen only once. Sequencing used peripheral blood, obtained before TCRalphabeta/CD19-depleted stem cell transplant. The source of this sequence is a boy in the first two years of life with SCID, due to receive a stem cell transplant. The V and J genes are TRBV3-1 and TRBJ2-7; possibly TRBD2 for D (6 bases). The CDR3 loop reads CASSPAGGMRGYEQYF. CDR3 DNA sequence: TGTGCCAGCAGCCCCGCCGGAGGGATGCGGGGCTACGAGCAGTACTTC.